This T cell receptor beta chain was recovered during a study of blood T cell repertoires in COVID-19. Study context: Samples representing acute and convalescent COVID-19 were sourced from the United States, Italy and Spain. Nucleic acid was either cDNA or gDNA, and it came from T cells, B-cell-depleted T cells, or PBMCs.

With 0 bases removed from V and 2 bases from J, the gap between germline ends came to 10 bases. CDR3 size: 14 residues. CDR1 is GTSNPN, CDR2 SVGIG, per germline (reference sequence). In the original workflow: Nucleated cell counts were estimated from reference gene primer amplification. TCRdb keeps only in-frame clones here, not all; method: immunoSEQ multiplex PCR. Clone size and V and J calls were adopted from that table, with D and trimming inferred from the DNA. Of tens of thousands of clones listed, about 74% are singletons. This clonotype originated in a woman aged 80 or older with acute or convalescent COVID-19. This rearrangement joins TRBV30 to TRBJ2-5; maybe TRBD2 (6 bases). Sequenced material: peripheral blood. CDR3 sequence: CAWSVALAQETQYF. CDR3 sequence (DNA): TGTGCCTGGAGTGTAGCCCTAGCGCAAGAGACCCAGTACTTC.